A single TCR beta chain is shown here with its context. The antigen is unknown. This sample is drawn from a study of cytomegalovirus exposure and HLA in healthy donors. The length of the CDR3 is 14 residues. CDR1 is LNHDA, CDR2 SQIVND, per germline (reference sequence). The ends were cut back, 1 base at V and 8 bases at J, with 14 bases in the middle. Produced via immunoSEQ multiplex PCR; TCRdb's table is partial and in-frame only. The sample lists over 150,000 clones, 85% occurring once. Notes on the study in general: A list of 164 TCR beta chains associated with cytomegalovirus was given.

The sequence came from a man aged 18 to 30 in good health and CMV-seropositive. Material for sequencing was PBMCs. This rearrangement joins TRBV19 to TRBJ1-2; unclear D gene. The CDR3 here is CASSIGNPLYGYTF. CDR3 sequence (DNA): TGTGCCAGTAGTATAGGCAACCCTCTCTACGGCTACACCTTC.